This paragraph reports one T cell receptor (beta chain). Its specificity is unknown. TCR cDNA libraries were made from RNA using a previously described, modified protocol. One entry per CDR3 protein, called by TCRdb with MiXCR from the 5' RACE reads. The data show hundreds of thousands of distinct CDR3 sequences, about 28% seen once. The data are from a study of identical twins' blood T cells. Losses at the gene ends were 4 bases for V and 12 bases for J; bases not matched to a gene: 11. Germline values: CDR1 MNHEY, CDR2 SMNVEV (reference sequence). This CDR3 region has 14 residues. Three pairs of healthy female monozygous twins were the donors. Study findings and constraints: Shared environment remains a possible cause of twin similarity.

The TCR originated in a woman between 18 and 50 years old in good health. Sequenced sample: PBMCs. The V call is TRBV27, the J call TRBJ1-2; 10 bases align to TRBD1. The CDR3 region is CASSSLHGTGAHTF. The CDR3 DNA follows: TGTGCCAGCAGTTCTCTCCACGGGACAGGGGCACACACCTTC.